This record concerns one T cell receptor beta chain sequence. Its specificity is not known. The CDR3 is 19 amino acids. Trimming at V came to 3 bases and at J to 0 bases, leaving 9 bases not matched to a gene. Germline CDR1 is MDHEN and CDR2 is SYDVKM. Clones were read by immunoSEQ multiplex PCR, and TCRdb kept only the in-frame ones, dropping some. This repertoire shows more than 9,500 clones, 90% found once; its top ten account for roughly 74%. The sample originates from a study of OX40 agonist ivuxolimab in advanced cancers. Study in general: Patients were roughly 83% male with ages roughly 20 to 85, mean about 65. Notes on the study in general: The study found among the lowest clonal expansion in partial responders at 0.1-3.0 mg/kg. Expanded peripheral T cells had an undetermined antigen specificity. At 0.1 to 3.0 mg/kg and by week 6, clonal expansion occurred in CD4+ and CD8+ blood T cells.

The receptor comes from an adult with an advanced solid tumor such as melanoma, head and neck, liver or kidney cancer. This chain joins TRBV28 and TRBJ2-7; 15 bases are a match to TRBD2. Source: CD4+ or CD8+ T cells sorted from blood, taken in a trial of the OX40 agonist ivuxolimab. The CDR3 here is CASSFSGTSGGKSSYEQYF. The CDR3 DNA sequence: TGTGCCAGCAGTTTCTCCGGGACTAGCGGGGGGAAGAGCTCCTACGAGCAGTACTTC.